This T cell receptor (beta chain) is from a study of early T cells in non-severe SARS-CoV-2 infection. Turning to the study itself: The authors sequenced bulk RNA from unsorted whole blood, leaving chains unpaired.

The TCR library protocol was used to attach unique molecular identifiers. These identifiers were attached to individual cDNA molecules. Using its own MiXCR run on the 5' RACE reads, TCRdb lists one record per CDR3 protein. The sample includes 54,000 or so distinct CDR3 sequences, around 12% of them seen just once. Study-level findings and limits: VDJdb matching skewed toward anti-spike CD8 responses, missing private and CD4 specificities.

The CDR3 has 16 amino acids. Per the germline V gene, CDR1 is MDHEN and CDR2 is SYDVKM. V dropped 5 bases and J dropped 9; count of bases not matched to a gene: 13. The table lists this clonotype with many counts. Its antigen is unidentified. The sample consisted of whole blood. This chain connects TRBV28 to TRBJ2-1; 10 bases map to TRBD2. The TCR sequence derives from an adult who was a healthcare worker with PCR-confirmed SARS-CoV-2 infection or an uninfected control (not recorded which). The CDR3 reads CASSPSGRPVWGEQFF. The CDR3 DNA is TGTGCCAGCAGTCCTAGCGGGAGACCTGTTTGGGGTGAGCAGTTCTTC.